This TCR beta chain was recorded in a study of Ad26.COV2.S vaccination and SARS-CoV-2 variants. Overall study findings and caveats: Similar non-spike TCR breadth was observed in recipients of vaccine and of placebo.

On this clone itself: Its target is unknown.

Trimming took 5 bases from V and 2 from J, leaving 12 bases between them. The length of the CDR3 is 15 residues. CDR1 and CDR2 from the germline V gene are LNHDA and SQIVND (reference sequence). Clones were sequenced by immunoSEQ multiplex PCR, and TCRdb holds only the in-frame ones, with some missing. The data contain fewer than 800,000 clones, around 90% of them seen just once; the ten biggest clones take up about 1.5%. Treatment given: around 19 received Ad26.COV2.S at low or high dose, single or two shots; 5 received placebo; per-sample allocation not given. Specimen acquisition occurred on day 63 following the initial vaccine or placebo injection.

The V gene is TRBV19, the J gene TRBJ2-2; no clear D. This clonotype was obtained from a person aged 18-60 years who received the Ad26.COV2.S COVID-19 vaccine or a placebo. The source was peripheral blood, collected in a trial of Ad26.COV2.S vaccine versus placebo. CDR3 amino acids: CASSWGSLNTGELFF. Written as DNA, the CDR3 is TGTGCCAGTAGTTGGGGATCCCTAAACACCGGGGAGCTGTTTTTT. Full variable domain (remainder filled in from reference TRBV19 and TRBJ2-2): DGGITQSPKYLFRKEGQNVTLSCEQNLNHDAMYWYRQDPGQGLRLIYYSQIVNDFQKGDIAEGYSVSREKKESFPLTVTSAQKNPTAFYLCASSWGSLNTGELFFGEGSRLTVL.